The present T cell receptor (beta chain) was sequenced within a study of long-term antiretroviral therapy in people with HIV. Background on the study: Samples collected earliest predate the 2015 immediate-ART recommendation by about a decade.

It was version v3.0 of the immunoSEQ assay that was run at survey level. A per-sample goal of roughly 40,000-50,000 T-cell genomes was targeted by sequencing. Here immunoSEQ multiplex PCR was the method, and the copy in TCRdb shows in-frame clones only, minus some. The sample lists about 7,000 clones; roughly 80% were seen once. With regard to this clone: What it recognizes is unknown.

Study results and limitations: Gathering of blood took place between the mid-2000s and the late 2010s, possibly under older ART regimens.

The clonotype comes from a man in his forties or fifties with HIV. The sequencing used unsorted PBMCs, collected 1.1 years after starting antiretroviral therapy.

The CDR3 sequence is CASSPRTGGMNTEAFF. CDR3 DNA sequence: TGTGCCAGCTCACCCCGGACAGGGGGCATGAACACTGAAGCTTTCTTT. The chain carries TRBV18 and TRBJ1-1; TRBD1 aligns across 11 bases. V shed 3 bases, J shed 0 bases, and the junction held 3 bases outside the gene matches. This CDR3 region has 16 residues. Germline-derived CDR1 and CDR2 are KGHSH and LQKENI.